Listed here are 30 T cell receptor beta chains from one sample, sequenced in a study of lymphopenia after photon versus proton radiotherapy. Measured with immunoSEQ multiplex PCR; TCRdb has only the in-frame clones, and not every one. This table holds some 20,000 clones, 80% to 90% found once. This specimen consisted of peripheral blood, obtained from a patient treated with proton-based radiotherapy. These TCRs come from an elderly man with esophageal cancer.

This sequence joins TRBV10-3 and TRBJ1-3; D ambiguous. Germline V gene sequence: CDR1 ENHRY, CDR2 SYGVKD. V lost 7 bases, J lost 0 bases, and 13 bases lay in between. This CDR3 region has 15 residues. The CDR3 DNA reads as TGTGCCATCAAGGGCAGCGATTCCTCTGGAAACACCATATATTTT. It translates to CAIKGSDSSGNTIYF.

This chain joins TRBV7-9 and TRBJ2-3, with TRBD2 identical over 9 bases. With V trimmed by 1 base and J by 1 base, 9 bases remained unmatched. The germline V gene encodes CDR1 SEHNR and CDR2 FQNEAQ (reference sequence). This CDR3 comprises 18 residues. The CDR3 protein is CASSLEARVAGGTDTQYF. The CDR3 nucleotides are TGTGCCAGCAGCTTAGAGGCGAGGGTAGCGGGAGGCACAGATACGCAGTATTTT.

The chain uses TRBV4-2 and TRBJ2-7; 8 nucleotides agree with TRBD2. The V gene's germline CDR1 is LGHNA and CDR2 YNFKEQ. With 4 bases clipped from V and 8 bases from J, the junction kept 7 bases outside the gene matches. The CDR3 covers 13 residues. As DNA, the CDR3 is TGTGCCAGCAGCCCGGGACTAGTAGACAAGCAGTACTTC. This encodes CASSPGLVDKQYF.

The CDR3 coding sequence is TGTGCCAGCAGCCAAGGTACCGGGGCCAACGTCCTGACTTTC. Protein product: CASSQGTGANVLTF. The chain combines TRBV4-2 with TRBJ2-6; D is unclear. Per the germline V gene, CDR1 is LGHNA and CDR2 is YNFKEQ. The CDR3 is made up of 14 amino acids. V lost 1 base, J lost 4 bases, and 5 bases lay in between.

This clone was picked up one time. The J gene is TRBJ2-2, the V gene TRBV27; 9 bases are shared with TRBD1. The CDR3 has 16 residues. CDR1 is MNHEY, CDR2 SMNVEV, per germline (reference sequence). Trimming removed 5 bases from V and 4 bases from J; junction bases left unmatched: 8. CDR3 coding DNA: TGTGCCAGCAGTAGGAGACAGGGGGTAGCCACCGGGGAGCTGTTTTTT. Its translation: CASSRRQGVATGELFF.

The rearrangement links TRBV6-1 to TRBJ1-1; TRBD1 aligns across 10 bases. The CDR3 extends over 13 amino acids. V gave up 5 bases and J gave up 4 bases; unmatched junction bases: 1. Germline-derived CDR1 and CDR2 are MNHNS and SASEGT. This CDR3 is CASSWTGGTEAFF. DNA of the CDR3: TGTGCCAGCAGTTGGACAGGGGGCACTGAAGCTTTCTTT.

The chain employs TRBV6-6 and TRBJ2-6; no clear D. The CDR3 runs to 16 residues. CDR1 is MNHNY and CDR2 is SVGAGI in the germline V gene (reference sequence). V gave up 5 bases and J gave up 1 base, with 12 bases separating them. The DNA for the CDR3 is TGTGCCAGCAGTCCCCCGGGCGCTTCTGGGGCCAACGTCCTGACTTTC. Its protein product is CASSPPGASGANVLTF.

This chain connects TRBV18 to TRBJ2-7; perhaps TRBD2 as D (5 bases). Germline loops: CDR1 KGHSH, CDR2 LQKENI. The germline V and J ends were trimmed by 6 bases and 4 bases, with 13 bases remaining between them. The CDR3 contains 13 residues. In DNA form, the CDR3 reads TGTGCCAGCTCCCGAGGGAACAGATACGAGCAGTACTTC. Its protein is CASSRGNRYEQYF.

The chain couples TRBV29-1 to TRBJ1-2; D perhaps matches TRBD1 (6 bases). CDR1 is SQVTM, CDR2 ANQGSEA, per germline. Trimming stripped 6 bases from V and 6 bases from J, with 14 bases between. The CDR3 is made up of 12 amino acids. The CDR3 sequence: CSVDSSLNGYTF. Written as DNA, the CDR3 is TGCAGCGTGGACAGCAGTTTAAATGGCTACACCTTC.

The CDR3 nucleotides are TGTGCCAGCAGCTTGGACATGGACAGGGCAGTCTATGGCTACACCTTC. Encoded protein: CASSLDMDRAVYGYTF. The chain joins TRBV5-4 to TRBJ1-2; the match to TRBD1 covers 8 bases. Germline V gene data show CDR1 as SGHNT and CDR2 as YYREEE (reference sequence). CDR3 length: 16 amino acids. After removal of 0 bases from V and 4 bases from J, the junction contained 8 bases not matched to a gene. The whole variable domain, filled in from reference TRBV5-4 and TRBJ1-2, reads ETGVTQSPTHLIKTRGQQVTLRCSSQSGHNTVSWYQQALGQGPQFIFQYYREEENGRGNFPPRFSGLQFPNYSSELNVNALELDDSALYLCASSLDMDRAVYGYTFGSGTRLTVV.

The chain uses TRBV30 and TRBJ1-1, with 9 bases lining up with TRBD1. CDR3 length: 16 residues. V lost 2 bases, J lost 4 bases, and 11 bases stayed unmatched. CDR1 is GTSNPN, CDR2 SVGIG, per germline (reference sequence). For the CDR3, the DNA is TGTGCCTGGAGTCGAATCGGGACAGGGATTGGCACTGAAGCTTTCTTT. This gives the protein CAWSRIGTGIGTEAFF.

This rearrangement joins TRBV5-6 to TRBJ2-6; D may match TRBD1 or TRBD2 (6 bases each). This CDR3 has 17 amino acids. CDR1 is SGHDT, CDR2 YYEEEE, per germline. V lost 3 bases and J 0 bases, leaving 13 bases between the germline ends. The CDR3 coding sequence is TGTGCCAGCAGCTGGGCGGGACAAGTCTCTGGGGCCAACGTCCTGACTTTC. Translation gives CASSWAGQVSGANVLTF. Complete variable domain (other parts from reference TRBV5-6 and TRBJ2-6): DAGVTQSPTHLIKTRGQQVTLRCSPKSGHDTVSWYQQALGQGPQFIFQYYEEEERQRGNFPDRFSGHQFPNYSSELNVNALLLGDSALYLCASSWAGQVSGANVLTFGAGSRLTVL.

The chain is built from TRBV5-5 and TRBJ2-3, with 9 bases identical to TRBD1. Germline-derived CDR1 and CDR2 are SGHKS and YYEKEE (reference sequence). V lost 2 bases to trimming and J lost 5 bases; unmatched junction nucleotides: 15. CDR3 length: 18 amino acids. The CDR3 coding sequence is TGTGCCAGCAGCTTTTCCCCTATAACCGGGACAGGGTTAGATACGCAGTATTTT. It encodes CASSFSPITGTGLDTQYF.

CDR3 coding DNA: TGTGCCAGCAGCCAGGGACGTGGACTAGCGGGGTCCCACAATGAGCAGTTCTTC. Translation gives CASSQGRGLAGSHNEQFF. This chain joins TRBV7-2 and TRBJ2-1; 12 nucleotides line up with TRBD2. The CDR3 contains 18 residues. Germline V gene data show CDR1 as SGHTA and CDR2 as FQGNSA. Trimming took 5 bases from V and 5 from J; bases not matched to a gene: 13.

This clone was detected once. The chain is built from TRBV19 and TRBJ2-1; D is possibly TRBD1 (5 bases). The CDR3 spans 13 residues. Trimming shortened V by 2 bases and J by 5 bases, and 7 bases separated the two germline ends. Germline CDR1 and CDR2: LNHDA and SQIVND (reference sequence). CDR3 coding DNA: TGTGCCAGTAGTATACGCAGGGACAATGAGCAGTTCTTC. It specifies CASSIRRDNEQFF.

V and J are TRBV9 and TRBJ1-4; the D is unclear. CDR3 length equals 14 residues. Germline V gives CDR1 SGDLS, CDR2 YYNGEE. V shed 4 bases and J shed 5 bases, with 12 bases lying between them. CDR3 nucleotides: TGTGCCAGCAGCCTACAGCCCGAAAATGAAAAACTGTTTTTT. Translation gives CASSLQPENEKLFF.

The CDR3 DNA reads TGTGCCAGCAGCCTCATTTCGGGGGATACGCAGTATTTT. It codes for CASSLISGDTQYF. V gene TRBV7-9 combines with J gene TRBJ2-3; D is perhaps TRBD2 (5 bases). The CDR3 is made up of 13 amino acids. The V and J ends lost 5 bases and 6 bases respectively, with 12 bases between them. Germline V gene sequence: CDR1 SEHNR, CDR2 FQNEAQ (reference sequence).

The chain is built from TRBV7-3 and TRBJ1-2, with TRBD1 as a possible D gene (6 bases). The CDR3 spans 13 residues. Trimming left V 3 bases short and J 7 bases short, with 12 bases between. Germline CDR1 is SGHTA and CDR2 is FQGTGA. DNA for the CDR3: TGTGCCAGCAGCTTCGAAAGGGGGGTTGGCTACACCTTC. Translating it yields CASSFERGVGYTF.

The J gene is TRBJ2-5, the V gene TRBV5-6; maybe TRBD1 (5 bases). Germline-derived CDR1 and CDR2 are SGHDT and YYEEEE. There are 15 residues in the CDR3. The ends were cut back, 3 bases at V and 7 bases at J, with 19 bases in the middle. CDR3 in amino acids: CASSSTGQGPLTQYF. Written as DNA, the CDR3 is TGTGCCAGCAGCTCGACCGGGCAGGGCCCGTTGACCCAGTACTTC.

This sequence joins TRBV4-3 and TRBJ2-7; D is perhaps TRBD2 (6 bases). V gave up 4 bases and J gave up 0 bases, with 13 bases separating them. The CDR3 is 15 amino acids. Germline CDR1 is LGHNA and CDR2 is YSLEER. CDR3 in amino acids: CASSLGLENSYEQYF. The CDR3 DNA sequence: TGCGCCAGCAGCCTGGGACTTGAGAACTCCTACGAGCAGTACTTC.

The chain recombines TRBV19 with TRBJ1-1, with a tentative D call TRBD1 (5 bases). Trimming took off 3 bases at V and 4 bases at J, with 12 bases between the two ends. Germline V gives CDR1 LNHDA, CDR2 SQIVND (reference sequence). This CDR3 contains 14 residues. In nucleotides, the CDR3 is TGTGCCAGTAGTATTCAAGGGACGGGCACTGAAGCTTTCTTT. This codes for CASSIQGTGTEAFF.

This clone was observed a few times. The V gene is TRBV18, the J gene TRBJ2-1; D gene uncertain. Trimming took 5 bases from V and 9 from J, leaving 14 bases between them. This CDR3 has 13 amino acids. CDR1 is KGHSH and CDR2 is LQKENI in the germline V gene. The CDR3 protein is CASSATPLSEQFF. CDR3 coding DNA: TGTGCCAGCTCAGCTACCCCATTAAGTGAGCAGTTCTTC.

The rearrangement joins TRBV5-1 to TRBJ2-3, with 10 bases identical to TRBD1. The V segment lost 4 bases and the J segment 5 bases; nucleotides outside the gene matches: 10. Per the germline V gene, CDR1 is SGHRS and CDR2 is YFSETQ. This CDR3 comprises 16 residues. CDR3 in DNA: TGCGCCAGCAGCAGTGGTGACAGGGGGCGTGTAGATACGCAGTATTTT. Its translation: CASSSGDRGRVDTQYF.

This clone turned up a few times. The chain uses TRBV6-4 and TRBJ1-3; TRBD1 might be the D (6 bases). The length of the CDR3 is 20 residues. V was pared by 4 bases and J by 0 bases, with 25 bases between. Germline CDR1 and CDR2: MRHNA and SNTAGT. CDR3 protein: CASSATGTGKCSTSGNTIYF. Here the CDR3 DNA reads TGTGCCAGCAGTGCTACAGGGACGGGTAAGTGTAGTACCTCTGGAAACACCATATATTTT.

This chain links TRBV5-6 with TRBJ1-6; perhaps TRBD1 as D (5 bases). CDR1 is SGHDT, CDR2 YYEEEE, per germline. The CDR3 runs 17 residues. The V and J ends lost 0 bases and 6 bases respectively, with 16 bases between them. CDR3 nucleotide sequence: TGTGCCAGCAGCTTGGCGAGGGGAAGAGGAGGTAATTCACCCCTCCACTTT. It translates to CASSLARGRGGNSPLHF.

This clone has a handful of counts. The genes are TRBV6-1 and TRBJ1-3; D unclear. This CDR3 has 17 amino acids. The germline gives CDR1 MNHNS, CDR2 SASEGT. The V end lost 0 bases, the J end lost 0 bases, and 12 bases lay between the germline ends. The CDR3, as DNA: TGTGCCAGCAGTGAAGCGCCGGGCAGGCACTCTGGAAACACCATATATTTT. Its translation: CASSEAPGRHSGNTIYF.

This sequence joins TRBV18 and TRBJ1-3; the D is unclear. The length of the CDR3 is 14 residues. Germline CDR1 is KGHSH and CDR2 is LQKENI. V was pared by 6 bases and J by 4 bases, with 13 bases between. The DNA of the CDR3 is TGTGCCAGCTCTAGGTTGGAAGCCGGAAACACCATATATTTT. It yields the protein CASSRLEAGNTIYF.

V usage is TRBV29-1 and J usage is TRBJ2-5, with 8 bases matching TRBD1. Germline V lookup: CDR1 SQVTM, CDR2 ANQGSEA. The ends lost 4 bases at V and 5 bases at J; junction bases unmatched: 6. The CDR3 is 13 amino acids. CDR3 DNA sequence: TGCAGCGTTGTTCTGACAGGGGTCGAGACCCAGTACTTC. This translates into CSVVLTGVETQYF.

The chain links TRBV5-1 to TRBJ2-7; 7 bases are a match to TRBD1. CDR1 SGHRS and CDR2 YFSETQ come from the germline V gene. This CDR3 contains 14 residues. V lost 4 bases and J lost 0; bases outside the gene matches: 4. Written as DNA, the CDR3 is TGCGCCAGCAGCCCAGGGGGTGCCTCCTACGAGCAGTACTTC. This translates into CASSPGGASYEQYF.

This rearrangement joins TRBV16 to TRBJ1-5; D is undetermined. CDR1 and CDR2 (germline): KGHSY, FQNENV. Trimming left V 0 bases short and J 0 bases short, with 9 bases between. The CDR3 totals 16 residues. CDR3 nucleotides: TGTGCCAGCAGCCAATCGCGGCCCTTTAGCAATCAGCCCCAGCATTTT. As protein: CASSQSRPFSNQPQHF.